Following are 19 T cell receptor beta chains from one sample sequenced in a study of cytomegalovirus exposure and HLA in healthy donors. PCR primers comprised 60 Vbeta and 13 Jbeta primers. TCRdb keeps only in-frame clones here, not all; method: immunoSEQ multiplex PCR. The sample comprises some 240,000 clones, over 90% of which are singletons, and around 1.7% rests with the top ten. Sequencing was performed on PBMCs. The receptor set was obtained from a girl aged 2 to 10 in good health and CMV-seronegative.

The gene calls are TRBV29-1 and TRBJ2-2; the D is unclear. The CDR3 extends over 12 amino acids. CDR1 SQVTM and CDR2 ANQGSEA come from the germline V gene. Trimming pared 0 bases from V and 7 bases from J, leaving 6 bases between. CDR3 DNA: TGCAGCGTTGAAGATCGTAGCGGGGAGCTGTTTTTT. Residues: CSVEDRSGELFF.

The V gene is TRBV19, the J gene TRBJ2-7; TRBD1 agrees at 11 bases. Trimming removed 5 bases from V and 2 bases from J; junction bases left unmatched: 5. CDR3 size: 15 residues. Per germline, CDR1 LNHDA and CDR2 SQIVND (reference sequence). The CDR3 reads CASSPVGQGAYEQYF. CDR3 nucleotides: TGTGCCAGTAGTCCTGTGGGACAGGGGGCCTACGAGCAGTACTTC.

The chain has TRBV9 and TRBJ2-6; TRBD2 might be the D (6 bases). This CDR3 contains 14 residues. The germline gives CDR1 SGDLS, CDR2 YYNGEE. Trimming took 5 bases from V and 4 from J, leaving 10 bases between them. CDR3 region: CASRRGSGANVLTF. The CDR3 region has the DNA TGTGCCAGCAGGCGGGGCTCCGGGGCCAACGTCCTGACTTTC.

This clone was found once. This rearrangement joins TRBV2 to TRBJ2-1, with D possibly matching TRBD2 (5 bases). This CDR3 contains 12 residues. V lost 9 bases and J lost 12, with 18 bases in between. The V gene's germline CDR1 is SNHLY and CDR2 FYNNEI. The CDR3 coding sequence is TGTGCCAGTAAGGACCATCGGGATCGGCAGTTCTTC. Its protein is CASKDHRDRQFF. Full variable domain (rest looked up from reference TRBV2 and TRBJ2-1): EPEVTQTPSHQVTQMGQEVILRCVPISNHLYFYWYRQILGQKVEFLVSFYNNEISEKSEIFDDQFSVERPDGSNFTLKIRSTKLEDSAMYFCASKDHRDRQFFGPGTRLTVL.

The chain joins TRBV13 to TRBJ2-1, with D perhaps TRBD2 (6 bases). This CDR3 is 15 amino acids long. Germline CDR1 reads PRHDT; CDR2 reads FYEKMQ (reference sequence). V lost 4 bases to trimming and J lost 0 bases, with 10 bases between them. The CDR3 sequence: CASSSGLPSYNEQFF. CDR3 DNA: TGTGCCAGCAGCTCGGGACTCCCCTCCTACAATGAGCAGTTCTTC.

The V and J genes are TRBV6-1 and TRBJ2-1, with a weak D call TRBD1 (5 bases). Germline V lookup: CDR1 MNHNS, CDR2 SASEGT. Trimming pared 2 bases from V and 1 base from J, leaving 12 bases between. The CDR3 has 16 amino acids. This CDR3 is CASSEFYGASYNEQFF. CDR3 bases: TGTGCCAGCAGTGAATTTTATGGGGCGTCCTACAATGAGCAGTTCTTC.

This clone has just one count. The genes are TRBV9 and TRBJ1-2, with 7 bases identical to TRBD1. Trimming at V came to 4 bases and at J to 0 bases, leaving 15 bases not matched to a gene. This CDR3 has 18 amino acids. Germline-derived CDR1 and CDR2 are SGDLS and YYNGEE. CDR3 protein: CASSHTRQGIVPNYGYTF. The CDR3 DNA sequence: TGTGCCAGCAGCCACACCCGACAGGGAATTGTCCCTAACTATGGCTACACCTTC.

The gene calls are TRBV2 and TRBJ2-3; 12 positions agree with TRBD2. After removal of 3 bases from V and 4 bases from J, the junction contained 11 bases not matched to a gene. The CDR3 is 18 amino acids. CDR1 and CDR2 (germline): SNHLY, FYNNEI. The DNA of the CDR3 is TGTGCCAGCAGTGACCCTAGCGGGGGGGCCGTTTTGTCAGATACGCAGTATTTT. Amino acid sequence: CASSDPSGGAVLSDTQYF.

The chain has TRBV2 and TRBJ1-4, with a weak D call TRBD1 (6 bases). V lost 7 bases to trimming and J lost 0 bases, with 9 bases between them. In germline, CDR1 is SNHLY, CDR2 FYNNEI. The CDR3 is 14 residues long. Written as DNA, the CDR3 is TGTGCCAGCACCAAGGGGGCAACTAATGAAAAACTGTTTTTT. Translated: CASTKGATNEKLFF.

This chain joins TRBV2 and TRBJ2-5; TRBD1 matches at 10 bases. The CDR3 extends over 13 amino acids. Germline values: CDR1 SNHLY, CDR2 FYNNEI. V lost 7 bases, J lost 5 bases, and 4 bases stayed unmatched. The CDR3: CASTGTGDETQYF. The CDR3 nucleotides are TGTGCCAGCACCGGGACAGGGGATGAGACCCAGTACTTC.

The CDR3 protein is CASSIETGAFQPQHF. In DNA form, the CDR3 reads TGTGCCAGTAGTATCGAGACAGGGGCTTTTCAGCCCCAGCATTTT. The J gene is TRBJ1-5, the V gene TRBV19; 8 bases match TRBD1. The CDR3 extends over 15 amino acids. V trimming: 3 bases; J trimming: 6 bases; junction bases outside the gene matches: 7. Per the germline V gene, CDR1 is LNHDA and CDR2 is SQIVND (reference sequence).

This chain uses TRBV30 with TRBJ1-6; 11 bases are a match to TRBD1. V trimming: 2 bases; J trimming: 7 bases; junction bases outside the gene matches: 4. The CDR3 extends over 15 amino acids. CDR1 and CDR2 from the germline V gene are GTSNPN and SVGIG (reference sequence). For the CDR3, the DNA is TGTGCCTGGAGTCTAGGACAGGGGGCGAATTCACCCCTCCACTTT. It specifies CAWSLGQGANSPLHF.

The chain has TRBV9 and TRBJ2-3; 10 nucleotides agree with TRBD2. V shed 3 bases, J shed 2 bases, and the junction held 15 bases outside the gene matches. The CDR3 extends over 19 amino acids. Per the germline V gene, CDR1 is SGDLS and CDR2 is YYNGEE. The CDR3 region has the DNA TGTGCCAGCAGCGCGTCCCAGCGGGGGGGCAGACTGGACACAGATACGCAGTATTTT. Its translation is CASSASQRGGRLDTDTQYF.

This rearrangement joins TRBV6-6 to TRBJ2-6; TRBD1 matches at 7 bases. The CDR3 extends over 16 amino acids. Germline assignment: CDR1 MNHNY and CDR2 SVGAGI (reference sequence). The J segment lost 4 bases and the V segment lost 7 bases, leaving 10 bases of the junction unmatched. The CDR3: CASTPDRVEGANVLTF. Here the CDR3 DNA reads TGTGCCAGCACCCCTGACAGGGTGGAAGGGGCCAACGTCCTGACTTTC.

Here the CDR3 reads CASSPSLAGALEQYF. The CDR3 DNA reads TGTGCCAGTAGCCCTTCACTAGCGGGAGCGCTCGAGCAGTACTTC. The gene calls are TRBV19 and TRBJ2-7, with TRBD2 matching over 11 bases. The V and J ends lost 6 bases and 6 bases, in that order; junction bases with no gene match: 10. The CDR3 consists of 15 residues. Germline V gene sequence: CDR1 LNHDA, CDR2 SQIVND (reference sequence).

Only one count was recorded for this clone. The rearrangement joins TRBV5-1 to TRBJ2-1; TRBD1 aligns across 8 bases. Germline-derived CDR1 and CDR2 are SGHRS and YFSETQ. Trimming took 3 bases from V and 6 from J; bases not matched to a gene: 2. The CDR3 contains 13 residues. CDR3 region: CASSSGQGNEQFF. Written as DNA, the CDR3 is TGCGCCAGCAGCTCAGGACAGGGCAATGAGCAGTTCTTC.

The chain employs TRBV5-1 and TRBJ2-1; 8 nucleotides agree with TRBD2. Germline V CDR1 and CDR2: SGHRS, YFSETQ. The CDR3 covers 15 residues. V was pared by 0 bases and J by 6 bases, with 5 bases of the junction left unmatched. CDR3 in amino acids: CASSLVGTSRNEQFF. CDR3 bases: TGCGCCAGCAGCTTGGTGGGGACTAGTCGCAATGAGCAGTTCTTC.

The V call is TRBV27, the J call TRBJ2-5; the match to TRBD2 covers 8 bases. TRBJ2-7 matches the DNA end more closely, so the J call is doubtful. This CDR3 has 14 amino acids. CDR1 and CDR2 (germline): MNHEY, SMNVEV (reference sequence). CDR3 loop: CASSLAGGGYEQYF. The CDR3 nucleotides are TGTGCCAGCAGTTTAGCGGGGGGCGGTTACGAGCAGTACTTC.

This clone was counted a single time. The V and J genes are TRBV6-1 and TRBJ1-5; weak D call: TRBD1 (6 bases). Germline V gene sequence: CDR1 MNHNS, CDR2 SASEGT. Trimming shortened V by 4 bases and J by 1 base, and 14 bases separated the two germline ends. The CDR3 contains 16 residues. CDR3 protein: CASSVPRGSSNQPQHF. In nucleotides, the CDR3 is TGTGCCAGCAGTGTCCCCAGGGGATCGAGCAATCAGCCCCAGCATTTT.